A selection of T cell receptor beta chains follows, all from one sample in a study of shared clonotypes between healthy human individuals. The data were produced by immunoSEQ multiplex PCR, yet TCRdb's version contains in-frame clones alone and is incomplete. Counted here are more than 550,000 clones, 72% occurring once; the ten biggest clones make up about 1.8%. Sequencing was carried out using memory CD4+ T cells sorted from blood. The receptor source for this set is a woman between 25 and 40 years old in good health. CDR3s include the opening cysteine and the closing phenylalanine or tryptophan. Fields, in order: D gene, clone size, V gene, J gene, CDR3 DNA, CDR3 protein. A D gene is named only where the DNA matches it firmly. Only some rows state a clone size, as once, few, many or a class for expanded clones.

d_gene: .; abundance: .; v_gene: TRBV28; j_gene: TRBJ1-1; CDR3nt: TGTGCCAGCAACGACAGCAACACTGAAGCTTTCTTT; CDR3aa: CASNDSNTEAFF
d_gene: TRBD1; abundance: .; v_gene: TRBV19; j_gene: TRBJ1-4; CDR3nt: TGTGCCAGTAGTATCCTTCCACAGGGGGCGAGCGCTAATGAAAAACTGTTTTTT; CDR3aa: CASSILPQGASANEKLFF
d_gene: .; abundance: .; v_gene: TRBV4-2; j_gene: TRBJ1-2; CDR3nt: TGTGCCAGCAGCCAAGACGTTTTACAGTATGGCTACACCTTC; CDR3aa: CASSQDVLQYGYTF
d_gene: .; abundance: few; v_gene: TRBV6-1; j_gene: TRBJ2-7; CDR3nt: TGTGCCAGCAGTGAACAAATCTACGAGCAGTACTTC; CDR3aa: CASSEQIYEQYF
d_gene: TRBD1; abundance: .; v_gene: TRBV28; j_gene: TRBJ1-4; CDR3nt: TGTGCCAGCCGGACAGGGGGCCATGAAAAACTGTTTTTT; CDR3aa: CASRTGGHEKLFF
d_gene: .; abundance: .; v_gene: TRBV7-6; j_gene: TRBJ2-7; CDR3nt: TGTGCCAGCAGCGACACAAGGACGGGGGCGGACGAGCAGTACTTC; CDR3aa: CASSDTRTGADEQYF
d_gene: .; abundance: .; v_gene: TRBV18; j_gene: TRBJ1-5; CDR3nt: TGTGCCAGCTCGAACCCAAATCAGCCCCAGCATTTT; CDR3aa: CASSNPNQPQHF
d_gene: TRBD1; abundance: .; v_gene: TRBV30; j_gene: TRBJ2-2; CDR3nt: TGTGCCTGGAGGGAGGCAGGGGGCGGCGGGGAGCTGTTTTTT; CDR3aa: CAWREAGGGGELFF
d_gene: .; abundance: .; v_gene: TRBV4-1; j_gene: TRBJ2-3; CDR3nt: TGCGCCAGCAGCCCCAGTCCGAGGGACACAGATACGCAGTATTTT; CDR3aa: CASSPSPRDTDTQYF
d_gene: TRBD2; abundance: once; v_gene: TRBV6-5; j_gene: TRBJ2-7; CDR3nt: TGTGCCAGCAGTTCCGCGGGAGGTACCTACGAGCAGTACTTC; CDR3aa: CASSSAGGTYEQYF
d_gene: TRBD1; abundance: .; v_gene: TRBV5-1; j_gene: TRBJ1-1; CDR3nt: TGCGCCAGCACGCCGGGGGACAGGGCGAACACTGAAGCTTTCTTT; CDR3aa: CASTPGDRANTEAFF
d_gene: .; abundance: .; v_gene: TRBV7-9; j_gene: TRBJ1-1; CDR3nt: TGTGCCAGCAGCTTAAACCGACTAGGAAACACTGAAGCTTTCTTT; CDR3aa: CASSLNRLGNTEAFF
d_gene: .; abundance: .; v_gene: TRBV28; j_gene: TRBJ1-4; CDR3nt: TGTGCCGCCGGTAGGGTGGGACGGCGACTGTTTTTT; CDR3aa: CAAGRVGRRLFF
d_gene: .; abundance: once; v_gene: TRBV6-1; j_gene: TRBJ1-2; CDR3nt: TGTGCCAGCAGTGAGGGTCCAGGGGAGGTTAAAAAAGGCTACACCTTC; CDR3aa: CASSEGPGEVKKGYTF
d_gene: .; abundance: .; v_gene: TRBV10-2; j_gene: TRBJ1-3; CDR3nt: TGCGCCAGCAGTGAGCCCGGGATGGGAAACACCATATATTTT; CDR3aa: CASSEPGMGNTIYF
d_gene: .; abundance: .; v_gene: TRBV5-1; j_gene: TRBJ2-1; CDR3nt: TGCGCCAGCAGCTTGGAAGCGAGCTCCTACAATGAGCAGTTCTTC; CDR3aa: CASSLEASSYNEQFF
d_gene: .; abundance: .; v_gene: TRBV2; j_gene: TRBJ2-7; CDR3nt: TGTGCCAGCACTCGGGGGCTTGGCTCCTACGAGCAGTACTTC; CDR3aa: CASTRGLGSYEQYF
d_gene: .; abundance: .; v_gene: TRBV4-2; j_gene: TRBJ1-4; CDR3nt: TGTGCCAGCAGACCTGGTTTGGCTGCAACTAATGAAAAACTGTTTTTT; CDR3aa: CASRPGLAATNEKLFF
d_gene: TRBD2; abundance: many; v_gene: TRBV5-1; j_gene: TRBJ2-5; CDR3nt: TGCGCCAGCAGCTTGGCACTAGCGGGAGTAGGAGAGACCCAGTACTTC; CDR3aa: CASSLALAGVGETQYF
d_gene: .; abundance: .; v_gene: TRBV7-9; j_gene: TRBJ2-7; CDR3nt: TGTGCCAGCAGCCCCCTACGGGAGAAATACGAGCAGTACTTC; CDR3aa: CASSPLREKYEQYF
d_gene: .; abundance: .; v_gene: TRBV5-4; j_gene: TRBJ2-2; CDR3nt: TGTGCCAGCACCGTTGGGGGGCCGTCGAACACCGGGGAGCTGTTTTTT; CDR3aa: CASTVGGPSNTGELFF
d_gene: TRBD1; abundance: .; v_gene: TRBV30; j_gene: TRBJ2-7; CDR3nt: TGTGCCTGGAGCTTACAGGGGGACGAGCAGTACTTC; CDR3aa: CAWSLQGDEQYF
d_gene: .; abundance: .; v_gene: TRBV25-1; j_gene: TRBJ2-1; CDR3nt: .; CDR3aa: CASSESDFGNEQFF
d_gene: TRBD1; abundance: .; v_gene: TRBV5-1; j_gene: TRBJ1-2; CDR3nt: TGCGCCAGCAGCCGGGACAGGCCGACTAACTATGGCTACACCTTC; CDR3aa: CASSRDRPTNYGYTF
d_gene: .; abundance: many; v_gene: TRBV27; j_gene: TRBJ2-7; CDR3nt: TGTGCCAGCAGTTCACCGACGACACCTCCCTACGAGCAGTACTTC; CDR3aa: CASSSPTTPPYEQYF
d_gene: TRBD1; abundance: many; v_gene: TRBV7-9; j_gene: TRBJ1-2; CDR3nt: TGTGCCAGCAGCCTGACAGGGGACAATGGCTACACCTTC; CDR3aa: CASSLTGDNGYTF
d_gene: TRBD2; abundance: many; v_gene: TRBV5-1; j_gene: TRBJ2-6; CDR3nt: TGCGCCAGCAGCTCACTAGCGGGAGATTCACCCGGCAACGTCCTGACTTTC; CDR3aa: CASSSLAGDSPGNVLTF
d_gene: TRBD1; abundance: .; v_gene: TRBV19; j_gene: TRBJ1-5; CDR3nt: TGTGCCAGTAGTGGGACAGGGCATCAGCCCCAGCATTTT; CDR3aa: CASSGTGHQPQHF
d_gene: .; abundance: .; v_gene: TRBV6-6; j_gene: TRBJ2-6; CDR3nt: TGTGCCAGCAGTTGGGTTACTGGGGCCAACGTCCTGACTTTC; CDR3aa: CASSWVTGANVLTF
d_gene: .; abundance: .; v_gene: TRBV30; j_gene: TRBJ2-5; CDR3nt: TGTGCCTGGAGTGCACGGTCTTCGATGGAGACCCAGTACTTC; CDR3aa: CAWSARSSMETQYF
d_gene: .; abundance: .; v_gene: TRBV19; j_gene: TRBJ1-5; CDR3nt: TGTGCCAGTAGTATTCTTGGCCAGGGGACATCCCCGCGGCCCCAGCATTTT; CDR3aa: CASSILGQGTSPRPQHF
d_gene: .; abundance: .; v_gene: TRBV2; j_gene: TRBJ2-5; CDR3nt: TGTGCCAGCAGCGGCATACAGGGTTGGGAGACCCAGTACTTC; CDR3aa: CASSGIQGWETQYF
d_gene: .; abundance: few; v_gene: TRBV6-5; j_gene: TRBJ1-3; CDR3nt: TGTGCCAGCAATCAGGACGGAAACTCTGGAAACACCATATATTTT; CDR3aa: CASNQDGNSGNTIYF
d_gene: TRBD1; abundance: once; v_gene: TRBV5-5; j_gene: TRBJ1-5; CDR3nt: TGTGCCAGCAGCGTGGGGACAGGGGATCAGCCCCAGCATTTT; CDR3aa: CASSVGTGDQPQHF
d_gene: .; abundance: .; v_gene: TRBV7-6; j_gene: TRBJ2-1; CDR3nt: TGTGCCAGCAGCTGGGGCCTCGAGCAGTTCTTC; CDR3aa: CASSWGLEQFF
d_gene: .; abundance: .; v_gene: TRBV5-4; j_gene: TRBJ1-2; CDR3nt: TGTGCCAGCAGCTTGGAGAGTACCCCGGCGAGCTACACCTTC; CDR3aa: CASSLESTPASYTF
d_gene: .; abundance: .; v_gene: TRBV28; j_gene: TRBJ1-1; CDR3nt: TGTGCCAGCAGCCAGGCGGGCAAAGCTTTCTTT; CDR3aa: CASSQAGKAFF
d_gene: TRBD2; abundance: .; v_gene: TRBV7-9; j_gene: TRBJ2-3; CDR3nt: TGTGCCAGCAGCTTAACTAGCGGGAGGCGCACAGATACGCAGTATTTT; CDR3aa: CASSLTSGRRTDTQYF
d_gene: .; abundance: once; v_gene: TRBV7-6; j_gene: TRBJ1-3; CDR3nt: TGTGCCAGCAGTCCCGGGAGGGGCACTTCTGGAAACACCATATATTTT; CDR3aa: CASSPGRGTSGNTIYF
d_gene: TRBD2; abundance: .; v_gene: TRBV5-5; j_gene: TRBJ2-7; CDR3nt: TGTGCCAGCAGCTTGGACCTAGCGGGCTCCTCCTACGAGCAGTACTTC; CDR3aa: CASSLDLAGSSYEQYF
d_gene: TRBD2; abundance: .; v_gene: TRBV5-1; j_gene: TRBJ2-5; CDR3nt: TGCGCCAGCAGCTTGAATTCCGGGACTAGCGGGAGGGCCGGTGAGACCCAGTACTTC; CDR3aa: CASSLNSGTSGRAGETQYF
d_gene: .; abundance: .; v_gene: TRBV18; j_gene: TRBJ2-5; CDR3nt: TGTGCCAGCTCACCCGGAGAGACCCAGTACTTC; CDR3aa: CASSPGETQYF
d_gene: .; abundance: once; v_gene: TRBV28; j_gene: TRBJ1-2; CDR3nt: TGTGCCAGCAGTTTAGCACAGGGAAACTATGGCTACACCTTC; CDR3aa: CASSLAQGNYGYTF
d_gene: TRBD2; abundance: .; v_gene: TRBV6-6; j_gene: TRBJ2-5; CDR3nt: TGTGCCAGCAGTTACGGGACTAGCGACCAAGAGACCCAGTACTTC; CDR3aa: CASSYGTSDQETQYF
d_gene: .; abundance: .; v_gene: TRBV29-1; j_gene: TRBJ1-2; CDR3nt: TGCAGCGGCTTCCGGGGTGACTATGGCTACACCTTC; CDR3aa: CSGFRGDYGYTF
d_gene: TRBD2; abundance: .; v_gene: TRBV19; j_gene: TRBJ2-7; CDR3nt: TGTGCCAGTAGTCCGACGCGACTAGCGGGCGCCTACGAGCAGTACTTC; CDR3aa: CASSPTRLAGAYEQYF
d_gene: .; abundance: once; v_gene: TRBV4-1; j_gene: TRBJ2-7; CDR3nt: TGCGCCAGCAGCCCCCTGGGTTTGGGATCAAACCGCGACGAGCAGTACTTC; CDR3aa: CASSPLGLGSNRDEQYF
d_gene: .; abundance: few; v_gene: TRBV5-1; j_gene: TRBJ1-4; CDR3nt: TGCGCCAGCCGTGGGGGGGCGTTGATTGAAAAACTGTTTTTT; CDR3aa: CASRGGALIEKLFF
d_gene: TRBD1; abundance: .; v_gene: TRBV10-3; j_gene: TRBJ2-7; CDR3nt: TGTGCCATCAGTGAGACGAGTCCGGGACAGGGGGCTAACGAGCAGTACTTC; CDR3aa: CAISETSPGQGANEQYF
d_gene: .; abundance: once; v_gene: TRBV28; j_gene: TRBJ2-5; CDR3nt: TGTGCCAGCAGTTCCCCGGACAGCCAGGGGGAGACCCAGTACTTC; CDR3aa: CASSSPDSQGETQYF
d_gene: TRBD2; abundance: .; v_gene: TRBV11-2; j_gene: TRBJ2-1; CDR3nt: TGTGCCAGCAGACCGGACGGGACTAGCCTTGAGCAGTTCTTC; CDR3aa: CASRPDGTSLEQFF
d_gene: TRBD2; abundance: .; v_gene: TRBV29-1; j_gene: TRBJ2-5; CDR3nt: TGCAGCGTTGAAGATTGGGCTAGCGGGAGGGAGACCCAGTACTTC; CDR3aa: CSVEDWASGRETQYF
d_gene: .; abundance: .; v_gene: TRBV18; j_gene: TRBJ2-5; CDR3nt: TGTGCCAGCTCACCAGGAGCGGGTGAAGAGACCCAGTACTTC; CDR3aa: CASSPGAGEETQYF
d_gene: .; abundance: .; v_gene: TRBV10-3; j_gene: TRBJ1-4; CDR3nt: TGTGCCATCAGTGATATAGGCGGAAGTGAAAAACTGTTTTTT; CDR3aa: CAISDIGGSEKLFF